This is a list of T cell receptor beta chains from one sample in a study of early T cells in non-severe SARS-CoV-2 infection. MiXCR was run by TCRdb on the 5' RACE reads, yielding one entry per CDR3 protein. The top ten hold about 4.2% of the sample, which has tens of thousands of distinct CDR3 sequences, 9.5% to 15% seen once. Material: whole blood. Every receptor here comes from an adult who was a healthcare worker with PCR-confirmed SARS-CoV-2 infection or an uninfected control (not recorded which). The CDR3 runs from the conserved cysteine through the conserved F or W. The order of the fields is J gene, V gene, clone size, CDR3 protein. The size entry is marked missing in some rows and otherwise reads once, few, many or a size class.

j_call: TRBJ2-4; v_call: TRBV7-8; clone_size: many; cdr3_aa: CASAPEPAKNIQYF
j_call: TRBJ1-2; v_call: TRBV2; clone_size: many; cdr3_aa: CASSDRTDGYTF
j_call: TRBJ2-1; v_call: TRBV21-1; clone_size: many; cdr3_aa: CAREFEQFF
j_call: TRBJ1-5; v_call: TRBV7-2; clone_size: .; cdr3_aa: CASSLEVDQPQHF
j_call: TRBJ1-2; v_call: TRBV28; clone_size: .; cdr3_aa: CASSGGDRVNGYTF
j_call: TRBJ1-2; v_call: TRBV18; clone_size: many; cdr3_aa: CASSPGKGAFNYGYTF
j_call: TRBJ2-2; v_call: TRBV5-4; clone_size: few; cdr3_aa: CASSLAVANTGELFF
j_call: TRBJ2-1; v_call: TRBV5-6; clone_size: few; cdr3_aa: CASSLAGGGPYNEQFF
j_call: TRBJ2-1; v_call: TRBV12-2; clone_size: .; cdr3_aa: CATPPPISFFNEQFF
j_call: TRBJ2-7; v_call: TRBV29-1; clone_size: many; cdr3_aa: CSVETGGYEQYF
j_call: TRBJ2-5; v_call: TRBV7-6; clone_size: few; cdr3_aa: CASSSQEKTQYF
j_call: TRBJ2-5; v_call: TRBV18; clone_size: .; cdr3_aa: CASSRDRGLLETQYF
j_call: TRBJ1-3; v_call: TRBV5-4; clone_size: few; cdr3_aa: CASSSRTGGNTIYF
j_call: TRBJ2-2; v_call: TRBV28; clone_size: .; cdr3_aa: CASSGTLGGRSGELFF
j_call: TRBJ2-1; v_call: TRBV7-2; clone_size: .; cdr3_aa: CASSLAFDEQFF
j_call: TRBJ2-1; v_call: TRBV6-1; clone_size: many; cdr3_aa: CASSPGLAGGEQFF
j_call: TRBJ1-4; v_call: TRBV6-6; clone_size: many; cdr3_aa: CASSVREGEKLFF
j_call: TRBJ2-1; v_call: TRBV5-5; clone_size: many; cdr3_aa: CASSPGFLEFF
j_call: TRBJ2-4; v_call: TRBV5-1; clone_size: .; cdr3_aa: CASSLDREHQNIQYF
j_call: TRBJ2-3; v_call: TRBV20-1; clone_size: many; cdr3_aa: CSADELAASTDTQYF
j_call: TRBJ2-1; v_call: TRBV27; clone_size: many; cdr3_aa: CASSLRVSGSSYNEQFF
j_call: TRBJ1-1; v_call: TRBV29-1; clone_size: many; cdr3_aa: CSVADHRPEAFF
j_call: TRBJ2-1; v_call: TRBV29-1; clone_size: many; cdr3_aa: CSAKGLTADNEQFF
j_call: TRBJ1-4; v_call: TRBV14; clone_size: few; cdr3_aa: CASSRLTGSTNEKLFF
j_call: TRBJ2-5; v_call: TRBV7-2; clone_size: .; cdr3_aa: CASSLAAGLATETQYF
j_call: TRBJ1-4; v_call: TRBV19; clone_size: many; cdr3_aa: CASSHGTARNEKLFF
j_call: TRBJ2-5; v_call: TRBV5-1; clone_size: .; cdr3_aa: CATRGSTSEETQYF
j_call: TRBJ2-5; v_call: TRBV28; clone_size: few; cdr3_aa: CAIVYQETQYF
j_call: TRBJ2-4; v_call: TRBV28; clone_size: .; cdr3_aa: CASSLRTGGPDF
j_call: TRBJ2-6; v_call: TRBV29-1; clone_size: .; cdr3_aa: CSVMGSGANVLTF
j_call: TRBJ2-1; v_call: TRBV7-8; clone_size: many; cdr3_aa: CASSSGLAGETAFF
j_call: TRBJ1-2; v_call: TRBV5-1; clone_size: few; cdr3_aa: CASSKDGHYGYTF
j_call: TRBJ2-7; v_call: TRBV4-1; clone_size: few; cdr3_aa: CASSQSGQVYEQYF
j_call: TRBJ2-7; v_call: TRBV29-1; clone_size: .; cdr3_aa: CSVGEVSEQYF
j_call: TRBJ1-2; v_call: TRBV7-9; clone_size: many; cdr3_aa: CASRAYGYTF
j_call: TRBJ2-1; v_call: TRBV7-2; clone_size: .; cdr3_aa: CASSLSPEIEQFF
j_call: TRBJ2-5; v_call: TRBV5-1; clone_size: .; cdr3_aa: CASSFGAGETQYF
j_call: TRBJ1-3; v_call: TRBV7-3; clone_size: few; cdr3_aa: CASSPDGGYGNTIYF
j_call: TRBJ2-3; v_call: TRBV28; clone_size: many; cdr3_aa: CASSFGGAHTDTQYF
j_call: TRBJ2-7; v_call: TRBV13; clone_size: .; cdr3_aa: CASSFGTFSEQYF
j_call: TRBJ1-2; v_call: TRBV28; clone_size: few; cdr3_aa: CASSFNSGRYTF
j_call: TRBJ2-4; v_call: TRBV2; clone_size: many; cdr3_aa: CASDFAGGKNIQYF
j_call: TRBJ2-2; v_call: TRBV10-2; clone_size: many; cdr3_aa: CASSSDTGELFF
j_call: TRBJ2-7; v_call: TRBV28; clone_size: many; cdr3_aa: CASSFSWQGGNEQYF
j_call: TRBJ2-3; v_call: TRBV29-1; clone_size: many; cdr3_aa: CSVEWADTQYF
j_call: TRBJ1-4; v_call: TRBV2; clone_size: .; cdr3_aa: CASRTEANEKLFF
j_call: TRBJ1-2; v_call: TRBV18; clone_size: many; cdr3_aa: CASSPVEAYGYTF
j_call: TRBJ1-4; v_call: TRBV30; clone_size: many; cdr3_aa: CAWSGGQGIGEKLFF
j_call: TRBJ1-4; v_call: TRBV7-9; clone_size: few; cdr3_aa: CASSLSGRGEKLFF
j_call: TRBJ2-3; v_call: TRBV6-6; clone_size: few; cdr3_aa: CASSHSGTDTDTQYF
j_call: TRBJ2-7; v_call: TRBV19; clone_size: many; cdr3_aa: CASSMGLSYEQYF
j_call: TRBJ2-7; v_call: TRBV6-1; clone_size: once; cdr3_aa: CASSDPTLGYEQYF
j_call: TRBJ1-2; v_call: TRBV3-1; clone_size: many; cdr3_aa: CASRDKGLTYGYTF
j_call: TRBJ2-6; v_call: TRBV28; clone_size: .; cdr3_aa: CASSSTQGAGGANVLTF
j_call: TRBJ2-2; v_call: TRBV30; clone_size: many; cdr3_aa: CAWSGFAGELFF